This T cell receptor beta chain was recorded in a study of T cells expressing NK-cell markers. Study-level information: Out of eight donors sequenced, seven tested HCMV-seropositive and the remaining one seronegative.

Study findings and constraints: Where a handful of donors were concerned, these clonotypes also led the CD3+CD56-NKG2C+ fraction.

Following a re-call of the 5' RACE reads, TCRdb has one entry per CDR3 protein and lacks DNA. The data include 400,000 to 550,000 distinct CDR3 sequences; the top ten clones carry approximately 6.8%. Details on this clonotype: Its antigen is not identified.

This CDR3 comprises 14 residues. Germline V gene lookup returns CDR1 DFQATT and CDR2 SNEGSKA (reference sequence). What was sequenced was blood T cells: a sorted CD56 or NKG2C T cell subset, CD4+ or CD8+ T cells, or bulk PBMC T cells (not recorded which). The TCR originated in a woman between 18 and 69 years old in good health. The chain has TRBV20-1 and TRBJ2-1; lacking DNA, the TRBD2 call made by TCRdb goes unchecked. CDR3 loop: CSAQDLTIPNEQFF.